The rows below give T cell receptor beta chains drawn from one sample of a study of blood T cell repertoires in COVID-19. Sequencing used immunoSEQ multiplex PCR; TCRdb keeps in-frame clones, though not all of them. The data hold 100,000 to 150,000 clones, with over 80% observed a single time. The sequencing input was peripheral blood. The source is a woman aged 70-85 years with acute or convalescent COVID-19. CDR3s include the opening cysteine and the closing phenylalanine or tryptophan. The order of the fields is V gene, clone size, J gene, D gene, CDR3 DNA, CDR3 protein. The D gene is left open where the match is weak. Expanded clones are given a class, and other clones once, few, many or no size at all.

TRBV5-4	NA	TRBJ2-5	NA	TGTGCCAGCAGCTTGGCCCAGGTCGCGGAGACCCAGTACTTC	CASSLAQVAETQYF
TRBV5-1	NA	TRBJ2-5	TRBD2	TGCGCCAGCAGCTTGGGCGGGGGGGCTGAGGAGACCCAGTACTTC	CASSLGGGAEETQYF
TRBV7-7	NA	TRBJ2-5	NA	TGTGCTAGCAGCTTAGCGCCAGGGTTGATAGAGACCCAGTACTTC	CASSLAPGLIETQYF
TRBV12-5	NA	TRBJ1-1	NA	TGTGCTAGTGGTCTTCGGGGGACTGAAGCTTTCTTT	CASGLRGTEAFF
TRBV5-6	NA	TRBJ2-3	TRBD2	TGTGCCAGCAGAATGGTACCGGGACTAGCGGGGGACACAGATACGCAGTATTTT	CASRMVPGLAGDTDTQYF
TRBV19	NA	TRBJ2-7	TRBD2	TGTGCCAGTAGTCCGATTTCGCGGGGGAGCTCCTACGAGCAGTACTTC	CASSPISRGSSYEQYF
TRBV12-5	NA	TRBJ1-6	NA	TGTGCTAGTGGTTTGGTACAGGGAGTCACTTCACCCCTCCACTTT	CASGLVQGVTSPLHF
TRBV30	NA	TRBJ2-1	NA	TGTGCCTGTCCCGGGAGCAGCTCCTACAATGAGCAGTTCTTC	CACPGSSSYNEQFF
TRBV28	NA	TRBJ1-1	NA	TGTGCAACTCAGGGGATGCCGGGGAACACTGAAGCTTTCTTT	CATQGMPGNTEAFF
TRBV5-4	NA	TRBJ1-1	TRBD1	TGTGCCAGGGGGACAGGCGGAACCATGAACACTGAAGCTTTCTTT	CARGTGGTMNTEAFF
TRBV28	NA	TRBJ2-5	TRBD1	TGTGCCAGCAGTTTACGCGGACAGGGGGGGACCCAGTACTTC	CASSLRGQGGTQYF
TRBV7-3	NA	TRBJ2-2	NA	TGTGCCAGCAGCTTACTTACCGGGGAGCTGTTTTTT	CASSLLTGELFF
TRBV4-1	NA	TRBJ2-1	TRBD2	TGCGCCAGCAGCCAAGATAGGCGAGCGGGGGGCGATGAGCAGTTCTTC	CASSQDRRAGGDEQFF
TRBV3-1/TRBV3-2	NA	TRBJ1-1	NA	TGTGCCAGCAGCCACCTTCATACAGGGAACACTGAAGCTTTCTTT	CASSHLHTGNTEAFF
TRBV4-1	NA	TRBJ2-3	NA	TGCGCCAGCAGCCGAACGGTAACAGATACGCAGTATTTT	CASSRTVTDTQYF
TRBV28	NA	TRBJ1-3	NA	TGTGCCAGCAGTTCCCCTCTCTCTGGAAACACCATATATTTT	CASSSPLSGNTIYF
TRBV7-6	NA	TRBJ1-1	NA	TGTGCCAGCAGCTTAGCGCGGGGGGAATTTACTGAAGCTTTCTTT	CASSLARGEFTEAFF
TRBV19	NA	TRBJ2-4	NA	TGTGCCAGTGGGAACGGGGGGCCAGGGGACATTCAGTACTTC	CASGNGGPGDIQYF
TRBV28	NA	TRBJ1-4	NA	TGTGCCAGCAGCCAACAGGGCACGGGTGAAAAACTGTTTTTT	CASSQQGTGEKLFF
TRBV5-1	NA	TRBJ1-1	NA	TGCGCCAGCAGCCCCGGGGGGGCCACTGAAGCTTTCTTT	CASSPGGATEAFF
TRBV27	NA	TRBJ1-2	TRBD1	TGTGCCAGCAGCTCCGGACAGGCTTATGGCTACACCTTC	CASSSGQAYGYTF
TRBV2	NA	TRBJ1-1	NA	TGTGCCAGCAAATTACAGGGACCCACTGAAGCTTTCTTT	CASKLQGPTEAFF
TRBV3-1/TRBV3-2	NA	TRBJ2-3	NA	TGTGCCAGCAGCCAAGATCTTAGCTCCCCAACGCAGTATTTT	CASSQDLSSPTQYF
TRBV24-1	NA	TRBJ1-2	NA	TGTGCCACCAGTTCAGGACAGAACTATGGCTACACCTTC	CATSSGQNYGYTF
TRBV5-1	NA	TRBJ1-1	NA	TGCGCCAGCAGCATCCGGTGGAACACTGAAGCTTTCTTT	CASSIRWNTEAFF
TRBV5-1	NA	TRBJ2-1	TRBD2	TGCGCCAGCAGCTTGACACTAGCGGGGGTTCCCAATGAGCAGTTCTTC	CASSLTLAGVPNEQFF
TRBV28	NA	TRBJ1-5	NA	TGTGCCAGCAGCAAGGACGGGGGGAACAATCAGCCCCAGCATTTT	CASSKDGGNNQPQHF
TRBV7-9	NA	TRBJ1-2	NA	TGTGCCAGCAGCTTAGTAGTGGGGGCTTATGGCTACACCTTC	CASSLVVGAYGYTF
TRBV5-6	few	TRBJ1-6	TRBD1	TGTGCCAGCAGCCCTACAGGGGGCGTAGGTTCACCCCTCCACTTT	CASSPTGGVGSPLHF
TRBV30	few	TRBJ2-7	TRBD1	TGTGCCTTTCGGGACAGGGGGTACTCCTACGAGCAGTACTTC	CAFRDRGYSYEQYF
TRBV9	NA	TRBJ2-5	NA	TGTGCCAGCAGCGTAGGAGGCAGCCAAGAGACCCAGTACTTC	CASSVGGSQETQYF
TRBV11-2	NA	TRBJ1-2	NA	TGTGCCAGCAGCTTAGACAGGTCCAACTATGGCTACACCTTC	CASSLDRSNYGYTF
TRBV30	NA	TRBJ1-6	NA	TGTGCCTGGAGCCCCCCACCCAGGGGCAATTCACCCCTCCACTTT	CAWSPPPRGNSPLHF
TRBV2	NA	TRBJ1-1	NA	TGTGCCAGCAGCTCACTAACGACAGAACCTGAAGCTTTCTTT	CASSSLTTEPEAFF
TRBV3-1/TRBV3-2	NA	TRBJ2-3	NA	TGTGCCAGCAGCCCTAGGTTCACAGATACGCAGTATTTT	CASSPRFTDTQYF
TRBV19	NA	TRBJ1-5	NA	TGTGCCAGTAATAGCCTCGATCAGCCCCAGCATTTT	CASNSLDQPQHF
TRBV5-4	once	TRBJ2-1	NA	TGTGCCAGCAGCTTGTCTCAGGGGAATGAGCAGTTCTTC	CASSLSQGNEQFF
TRBV4-2	NA	TRBJ2-3	TRBD2	TGTGCCAGCAGCCAATTGCGGGGGGGCCGTACAGATACGCAGTATTTT	CASSQLRGGRTDTQYF
TRBV15	NA	TRBJ2-1	TRBD1	TGTGCCACCAGGATCAGGGGGACGAACGCCTACAATGAGCAGTTCTTC	CATRIRGTNAYNEQFF
TRBV7-3	NA	TRBJ1-6	NA	TGTGCCAGCAGCTTAATGGGGGGGAGTAACTCACCCCTCCACTTT	CASSLMGGSNSPLHF
TRBV19	few	TRBJ1-1	TRBD1	TGTGCCAGTAGAGTCAGGGGGCGCGACACTGAAGCTTTCTTT	CASRVRGRDTEAFF
TRBV28	NA	TRBJ2-7	NA	TGTGCCAGCCGAGGTCCCCTCTCCTACGAGCAGTACTTC	CASRGPLSYEQYF
TRBV27	NA	TRBJ1-6	NA	TGTGCCAGCACCCTCGGAGGGAGGGGCTATAATTCACCCCTCCACTTT	CASTLGGRGYNSPLHF
TRBV28	NA	TRBJ1-5	TRBD1	TGTGCCAGCAGTCCAGCCCCCGGGACAGGCAATCAGCCCCAGCATTTT	CASSPAPGTGNQPQHF
TRBV9	once	TRBJ1-3	TRBD1	TGTGCCAGCAGCGTCGGACAGGGAACTGTATCTGGAAACACCATATATTTT	CASSVGQGTVSGNTIYF
TRBV5-1	NA	TRBJ2-3	TRBD1	TGCGCCAGCAGCTCCCGGGACAGCCGCACAGATACGCAGTATTTT	CASSSRDSRTDTQYF
TRBV10-3	NA	TRBJ2-1	NA	TGTGCCATCAGTGAGTCGGGGCAGGGTCGACAGTTCTTC	CAISESGQGRQFF
TRBV6-4	NA	TRBJ2-3	TRBD1	TGTGCCAGCAGTGTCCGACAGGGACGGGATACGCAGTATTTT	CASSVRQGRDTQYF
TRBV5-1	NA	TRBJ2-3	TRBD2	TGCGCCAGCAGCGCGAAGGTGCAGGGCGGGGGAGGCACAGATACGCAGTATTTT	CASSAKVQGGGGTDTQYF